This T cell receptor beta chain was captured by sequencing in a study of type 1 and type 2 diabetes patients. This CDR3 comprises 15 residues. Germline CDR1 GTSNPN, CDR2 SVGIG (reference sequence). V shed 5 bases and J shed 4 bases, with 18 bases lying between them. The PCR template was genomic DNA. The TCR beta CDR3 region was amplified using 30 forward and 13 reverse primers. TCRdb independently ran MiXCR on the multiplex PCR reads; one entry per CDR3 protein. The sample lists under 300,000 distinct CDR3 sequences, 45% to 60% seen once, with around 13% in the top ten. Points from the study as a whole: Some T1D-only expanded clones might appear in more T2D or control samples. Type 2 diabetes repertoires were more diverse than type 1 diabetes repertoires.

Other autoimmune diseases and infections within the past four weeks excluded donors. Peripheral blood, about 9.7 milliliters per participant, was collected. A word on this clonotype: Its antigen remains unidentified.

Sequenced input: peripheral blood mononuclear cells (PBMCs). J is TRBJ2-1 and V is TRBV30; D might be TRBD2 (5 bases). The clonotype comes from a man younger than 35 with type 2 diabetes. CDR3 nucleotide sequence: TGTGCCTGGTCGTCGATGGCTAGCCTGTACAATGAGCAGTTCTTC. This codes for CAWSSMASLYNEQFF.